This T cell receptor beta chain emerged from a study of T cells in Graves' hyperthyroidism and ophthalmopathy (dated by TCRdb to the late 2010s). About the full investigation: Peripheral blood was collected at initial diagnosis, before any treatment. To identify distinguishing TCR V-J signatures, a discovery cohort of about 100 patients was used, comprising 43 with Graves' ophthalmopathy and some 60 with stable Graves' hyperthyroidism. Whether ophthalmopathy could be predicted prospectively was tested in an independent validation cohort made up of under 20 hyperthyroidism patients plus 17 patients who later progressed to ophthalmopathy. The approximately 90 discovery patients were randomly split 7:3 into training and test sets. In addition, the study compared T-cell repertoires in thyroid tissue and in blood from roughly six Graves' hyperthyroidism patients. After sampling, hyperthyroidism patients received methimazole starting at 30 mg daily, and ophthalmopathy patients received high-dose intravenous methylprednisolone. The paper reports TCR Vbeta CDR3 sequencing of approximately 140 peripheral blood samples: around 41 ophthalmopathy, about 75 hyperthyroidism and around 17 progressor patients.

General findings and caveats noted by the study authors: A model built on a 13 V-J signature distinguished ophthalmopathy from stable hyperthyroidism, reaching over 85% sensitivity and around 81% specificity in cross-validation and 80%/75% in testing. Sample size was not statistically predetermined, and blinding of investigators to group allocation was not performed. Most expanded thyroid clonotypes (frequency above 0.001) were also detected in blood, suggesting blood repertoires may reflect thyroid immune responses. During validation, the model predicted progression to ophthalmopathy a median of around 6 months ahead of onset, with almost 71% sensitivity and 72% to 80% specificity.

Moderately to severely active disease, a Clinical Activity Score of at least 3, a NOSPECS grade of at least 4, and a duration under 3 months were present in ophthalmopathy patients. Any patient with an uncontrolled infection, another autoimmune disease, pregnancy or lactation was excluded. Diagnoses were established on the basis of clinical symptoms, serum thyroxine and TRAb, thyroid ultrasound, and orbital computed tomography. PBMCs were separated from 7.5 to 10 ml of fresh peripheral blood using Ficoll-Paque density gradient centrifugation. Total RNA was extracted using Trizol reagent, and RNA quality was assessed on an Agilent 2100 Bioanalyzer. Amplification of TCR beta CDR3 regions was carried out from RNA transcripts. For the first round of RT-PCR on the TCR CDR3, the HTBI primer set was used together with the Qiagen OneStep RT-PCR kit. A second multiplex PCR round built the libraries, followed by size selection and purification. Libraries were sequenced paired-end with 100 bp reads on an Illumina HiSeq2000. Per the original workflow: SOAPnuke was used to process the raw data, with reads discarded if the reads contained adapters or uncalled bases, had a mean Phred below 15, or lacked an exact constant-primer or identifier match. High-quality paired reads were merged using COPE v1.2.5, and each unique nucleotide sequence was defined as a clonotype. Clonotypes were aligned to IMGT TRBV, TRBD and TRBJ reference segments using MiTCR v1.1. Only V-J combinations with frequency above 0.0001, covering about 99% of repertoires, were analysed. A TCS score was defined as the ratio between F50 (clonal expansion) and ExV (chaos), using BLOSUM62-based TCRdist between CDR3 peptides within each V-J. Welch's t-statistics and random forest reduced roughly 530 V-J features to about 12, which were used in a naive Bayes classifier (R e1071). Starting from the raw public reads, TCRdb applied fastp trimming at Q25, assembled clones with MiXCR and retained in-frame beta chains. Identical CDR3 proteins give one entry, which carries the most common genes and DNA. Clone size and V and J calls follow TCRdb, not the original study. For this sample there are some 570,000 distinct CDR3 sequences; approximately 17% appear just once. The ten largest clones add up to about 16% of the sample.

This clonotype was recorded a few times. Its antigen is not yet known. No per-base quality is available; no much larger clone lies one base away. The sample taken for sequencing was blood. This TCR derives from a woman aged 18 to 35 with Graves' ophthalmopathy.

The sequence in DNA is TGTGCCAGCAGTGAACGGGACGGAGGGTACGAGCAGTACTTC. Translated, it reads CASSERDGGYEQYF. The chain is encoded by TRBV6-1 joined to TRBJ2-7; tentative D gene TRBD2, with 6 bases matching. V and J lose 2 bases and 4 bases, and a span of 12 bases separates them. The CDR3 runs 14 residues from the cysteine to the phenylalanine. The kept DNA is CDR3 alone, 42 bases in frame from the first base. CDR1 and CDR2 are read off the germline V gene as MNHNS and SASEGT.